What follows are 7 T cell receptor beta chains derived from one specimen sequenced in a study of cytomegalovirus exposure and HLA in healthy donors. Use of 60 Vbeta and 13 Jbeta primers characterized the PCR. This table comes from immunoSEQ multiplex PCR, and its TCRdb copy is limited to in-frame clones, with some not included. Here the sample spans some 99,000 clones, approximately 76% being singletons. Sequencing was carried out using PBMCs. These TCRs come from a woman aged 50 to 60 in good health and CMV-seropositive.

This clone was counted only a few times. This chain connects TRBV5-4 to TRBJ2-7, with a possible D match to TRBD1 (6 bases). From germline, CDR1 is SGHNT and CDR2 YYREEE (reference sequence). The CDR3 extends over 14 amino acids. Trimming stripped 3 bases from V and 0 bases from J, with 10 bases between. In DNA form, the CDR3 reads TGTGCCAGCAGCTCTCCGACAGGCTCCTACGAGCAGTACTTC. It translates to CASSSPTGSYEQYF.

This clone was counted a few times. The chain is built from TRBV6-6 and TRBJ2-2; D is unclear. In germline, CDR1 is MNHNY, CDR2 SVGAGI (reference sequence). This CDR3 has 15 residues. Trimming left V 6 bases short and J 2 bases short, with 13 bases between. CDR3 sequence (DNA): TGTGCCAGCAGGCCTGGGCAGCATAACACCGGGGAGCTGTTTTTT. This encodes CASRPGQHNTGELFF.

The chain uses TRBV7-9 and TRBJ1-2; maybe TRBD1 (5 bases). The CDR3 has 13 amino acids. Trimming took off 1 base at V and 7 bases at J, with 10 bases between the two ends. Germline loops: CDR1 SEHNR, CDR2 FQNEAQ (reference sequence). The CDR3 loop reads CASSLGQRPGYTF. DNA of the CDR3: TGTGCCAGCAGCTTAGGACAGAGACCTGGCTACACCTTC.

This chain links TRBV27 with TRBJ2-4; 9 nucleotides line up with TRBD1. Germline assignment: CDR1 MNHEY and CDR2 SMNVEV (reference sequence). This CDR3 has 15 residues. The junction had 4 bases not matched to a gene; V was cut back by 5 bases and J by 2 bases. The CDR3 protein is CASSPGTGTKNIQYF. The CDR3 DNA follows: TGTGCCAGCAGTCCCGGGACAGGGACCAAAAACATTCAGTACTTC.

This chain connects TRBV5-1 to TRBJ2-7, with 11 positions matching TRBD2. The CDR3 covers 14 residues. Germline V gene lookup returns CDR1 SGHRS and CDR2 YFSETQ. V lost 3 bases and J lost 4; bases outside the gene matches: 3. The DNA of the CDR3 is TGCGCCAGCAGCTGGGGGACTAGCGGATACGAGCAGTACTTC. Its translation: CASSWGTSGYEQYF.

V is TRBV5-5 and J is TRBJ2-7; 9 bases fit TRBD2. The CDR3 covers 15 residues. V dropped 0 bases and J dropped 3; count of bases not matched to a gene: 4. CDR1 and CDR2 from the germline V gene are SGHKS and YYEKEE (reference sequence). The CDR3 DNA reads as TGTGCCAGCAGCTTGGCGGCGGGAGGGGACTACGAGCAGTACTTC. Residues: CASSLAAGGDYEQYF.

The chain joins TRBV7-9 to TRBJ2-3; D gene uncertain. Germline loops: CDR1 SEHNR, CDR2 FQNEAQ (reference sequence). V gave up 2 bases and J gave up 0 bases, with 6 bases separating them. The CDR3 sequence is 14 residues long. Here the CDR3 DNA reads TGTGCCAGCAGCTTATCGACTAGCACAGATACGCAGTATTTT. As protein: CASSLSTSTDTQYF.